These 20 T cell receptor beta chains share one sample of origin, sequenced in a study of spatial heterogeneity in lung cancer. Indicated time point: sample taken at primary tumor resection. Via MiXCR, TCRdb re-called the 5' RACE reads, giving one row per CDR3 protein. The sample shows about 13,000 distinct CDR3 sequences, 3.5% to 4% of them seen only once. The sequenced sample was PBMCs, obtained at surgery. Receptor source: a male donor with early-stage non-small cell lung cancer.

This clonotype came up many times. The chain links TRBV5-5 to TRBJ1-2, with D unresolved. The CDR3 runs 14 residues. Germline CDR1 SGHKS, CDR2 YYEKEE (reference sequence). V shed 0 bases and J shed 2 bases, with 8 bases lying between them. CDR3 DNA: TGTGCCAGCAGCTTGGTTCCGAGAAACTATGGCTACACCTTC. Translation: CASSLVPRNYGYTF.

This clonotype was seen many times. The chain joins TRBV29-1 to TRBJ2-1, with 7 bases lining up with TRBD2. Germline loops: CDR1 SQVTM, CDR2 ANQGSEA. Germline trimming cut 4 bases from V and 5 bases from J; bases unmatched to any gene: 5. The CDR3 has 13 amino acids. The CDR3 DNA sequence: TGCAGCGTTGGTGCGGGAGAGGACAATGAGCAGTTCTTC. Its protein is CSVGAGEDNEQFF.

This clonotype was recorded at least ten times. CDR3 residues: CASSDLQGSTGELFF. CDR3 nucleotide sequence: TGCGCCAGCAGTGACCTTCAGGGGTCCACCGGGGAGCTGTTTTTT. The rearrangement links TRBV10-1 to TRBJ2-2; a possible D gene is TRBD1 (6 bases). V dropped 3 bases and J dropped 4 bases, with 12 bases sitting between them. The CDR3 extends over 15 amino acids. The germline V gene has CDR1 WNHNN and CDR2 SYGVQD (reference sequence).

This clonotype was detected ten times or more. The chain employs TRBV27 and TRBJ2-1, with 14 bases lining up with TRBD2. The V and J ends lost 2 bases and 6 bases, in that order; junction bases with no gene match: 3. Germline assignment: CDR1 MNHEY and CDR2 SMNVEV (reference sequence). CDR3 length equals 16 residues. This CDR3 is CASSLIGTSGSNEQFF. Written as DNA, the CDR3 is TGTGCCAGCAGTTTAATAGGGACTAGCGGGAGCAATGAGCAGTTCTTC.

This clonotype has ten or more counts. This chain links TRBV6-2 or TRBV6-3 with TRBJ2-5, with 8 bases aligning to TRBD1. This CDR3 is built from 16 residues. Germline V gives CDR1 MNHEY, CDR2 SVGEGT. The trim removed 5 bases at V and 5 bases at J, leaving 13 bases unmatched. CDR3 DNA: TGTGCCAGCAGTCAACGACAGGGGACGACTTTGGAGACCCAGTACTTC. It is translated as CASSQRQGTTLETQYF.

This clonotype qualifies as medium-sized (0.01 to 0.1%). This chain links TRBV7-2 with TRBJ2-3; D call uncertain. This CDR3 contains 13 residues. In germline, CDR1 is SGHTA, CDR2 FQGNSA. V gave up 2 bases and J gave up 1 base, with 4 bases separating them. CDR3 sequence reads: CASSLLGTDTQYF. CDR3 in DNA: TGTGCCAGCAGCTTACTCGGCACAGATACGCAGTATTTT.

This clonotype was seen at least ten times. This chain links TRBV4-3 with TRBJ2-2; 11 nucleotides match TRBD1. This CDR3 comprises 18 residues. The germline V gene encodes CDR1 LGHNA and CDR2 YSLEER. J gave up 6 bases and V 3 bases, and 12 bases lay outside the gene matches. The CDR3 DNA is TGCGCCAGCAGCCAGGTGCTACTAGGGGACAGGGGGGCCGGGGAGCTGTTTTTT. This sequence encodes CASSQVLLGDRGAGELFF.

This clonotype appeared many times. The chain employs TRBV20-1 and TRBJ1-5; 9 bases fit TRBD1. The germline CDR1 and CDR2 sequences are DFQATT and SNEGSKA (reference sequence). CDR3 size: 14 residues. Germline trimming cut 6 bases from V and 2 bases from J; bases unmatched to any gene: 5. CDR3 loop: CSARDREGNQPQHF. The CDR3 region has the DNA TGCAGTGCCCGGGACAGGGAGGGCAATCAGCCCCAGCATTTT.

This clonotype was seen repeatedly, ten times or more. The chain has TRBV7-3 and TRBJ2-5; D unresolved. Germline CDR1 and CDR2: SGHTA and FQGTGA. The CDR3 runs 13 residues. V lost 1 base and J 2 bases, leaving 5 bases between the germline ends. Written as DNA, the CDR3 is TGTGCCAGCAGCTTAAGCGGACAAGAGACCCAGTACTTC. As protein: CASSLSGQETQYF. The variable domain in full, completed from reference TRBV7-3 and TRBJ2-5, reads GAGVSQTPSNKVTEKGKYVELRCDPISGHTALYWYRQSLGQGPEFLIYFQGTGAADDSGLPNDRFFAVRPEGSVSTLKIQRTERGDSAVYLCASSLSGQETQYFGPGTRLLVL.

This clonotype was seen at least ten times. The chain couples TRBV19 to TRBJ1-1, with no clear D. V lost 5 bases, J lost 1 base, and 8 bases lay in between. Per the germline V gene, CDR1 is LNHDA and CDR2 is SQIVND (reference sequence). The CDR3 sequence is 13 residues long. CDR3 DNA sequence: TGTGCCAGTAGTCCGAGGGAGAACACTGAAGCTTTCTTT. This codes for CASSPRENTEAFF.

There are many counts of this clonotype. V usage is TRBV9 and J usage is TRBJ2-5, with D possibly TRBD2 on 6 matching bases. The CDR3 has 14 amino acids. Germline CDR1 is SGDLS and CDR2 is YYNGEE. V was clipped by 4 bases and J by 5 bases, with 15 bases between them. The CDR3 sequence is CASSFMGGGETQYF. CDR3 in DNA: TGTGCCAGCAGCTTCATGGGAGGTGGGGAGACCCAGTACTTC.

This clonotype was recorded many times. The chain uses TRBV28 and TRBJ2-6; TRBD1 might be the D (6 bases). V lost 6 bases, J lost 7 bases, and 7 bases lay in between. CDR1 is MDHEN, CDR2 SYDVKM, per germline. CDR3 length: 12 amino acids. The CDR3 nucleotides are TGTGCCAGCAGGGACAGAGCCAACGTCCTGACTTTC. It specifies CASRDRANVLTF. Supplemented by reference TRBV28 and TRBJ2-6, the full variable domain reads DVKVTQSSRYLVKRTGEKVFLECVQDMDHENMFWYRQDPGLGLRLIYFSYDVKMKEKGDIPEGYSVSREKKERFSLILESASTNQTSMYLCASRDRANVLTFGAGSRLTVL.

This clonotype was seen repeatedly, ten times or more. The chain uses TRBV7-8 and TRBJ2-1, with D perhaps TRBD1 or TRBD2 (6 bases each). Germline values: CDR1 SGHVS, CDR2 FQNEAQ. The CDR3 covers 14 residues. The V end was cut by 7 bases, the J end by 0 bases, with 10 bases between. The CDR3 coding sequence is TGTGCCAGCACGAGGGGGGCCTCCTACAATGAGCAGTTCTTC. It yields the protein CASTRGASYNEQFF.

This clonotype was detected many times. The chain employs TRBV7-2 and TRBJ2-5; D uncertain. The CDR3 is made up of 14 amino acids. V was cut by 5 bases and J by 2 bases, with 12 bases left in between. Germline V CDR1 and CDR2: SGHTA, FQGNSA. The CDR3 coding sequence is TGTGCCAGCAGCCGAGAGGTGGCTCAAGAGACCCAGTACTTC. It codes for CASSREVAQETQYF. Variable domain in full (rest from reference TRBV7-2 and TRBJ2-5): GAGVSQSPSNKVTEKGKDVELRCDPISGHTALYWYRQSLGQGLEFLIYFQGNSAPDKSGLPSDRFSAERTGGSVSTLTIQRTQQEDSAVYLCASSREVAQETQYFGPGTRLLVL.

The genes are TRBV5-1 and TRBJ2-2; possibly TRBD2 for D (6 bases). CDR3 size: 15 residues. Germline values: CDR1 SGHRS, CDR2 YFSETQ. The germline V and J ends were trimmed by 2 bases and 5 bases, with 13 bases remaining between them. CDR3 sequence reads: CASSFSGPLTGELFF. The DNA for the CDR3 is TGCGCCAGCAGCTTTAGCGGCCCTTTAACCGGGGAGCTGTTTTTT.

This clonotype was recorded at least ten times. The chain couples TRBV5-1 to TRBJ2-1; D remains unclear. The CDR3 length is 16 residues. Germline V gene lookup returns CDR1 SGHRS and CDR2 YFSETQ. V lost 4 bases, J lost 0 bases, and 14 bases lay in between. CDR3 nucleotides: TGCGCCAGCAGCCCCGAGGCAGCTACCTCCTACAATGAGCAGTTCTTC. Its translation is CASSPEAATSYNEQFF.

This clonotype has ten or more counts. The J gene is TRBJ2-1, the V gene TRBV20-1, with unresolved D. Germline lookup yields CDR1 DFQATT and CDR2 SNEGSKA (reference sequence). This CDR3 has 11 amino acids. With 6 bases removed from V and 4 bases from J, the gap between germline ends came to 7 bases. The CDR3 here is CSAVIYNEQFF. The DNA for the CDR3 is TGCAGTGCCGTCATTTACAATGAGCAGTTCTTC.

This clonotype showed up many times. This sequence joins TRBV14 and TRBJ2-5; TRBD1 aligns across 7 bases. This CDR3 is 15 amino acids long. The V segment lost 4 bases and the J segment 2 bases; nucleotides outside the gene matches: 7. The germline V gene encodes CDR1 SGHDN and CDR2 FVKESK. The CDR3 DNA reads TGTGCCAGCAGCCCCTGGACAGGCATACAAGAGACCCAGTACTTC. It is translated as CASSPWTGIQETQYF.

This clonotype showed up many times. V and J are TRBV20-1 and TRBJ2-1; D is perhaps TRBD2 (6 bases). The CDR3 has 13 residues. Trimming shortened V by 7 bases and J by 0 bases, and 10 bases separated the two germline ends. In germline, CDR1 is DFQATT, CDR2 SNEGSKA (reference sequence). CDR3 in DNA: TGCAGTGGGGGGAGGAGCTCCTACAATGAGCAGTTCTTC. This sequence encodes CSGGRSSYNEQFF.

In this sample, this clonotype turned up many times. The J gene is TRBJ2-3, the V gene TRBV28; D gene unclear. Per germline, CDR1 MDHEN and CDR2 SYDVKM. This CDR3 is 16 amino acids long. Trimming removed 3 bases at V and 2 bases at J, with 15 bases between. DNA for the CDR3: TGTGCCAGCAGTTTTTGGAGCCGGGTCAACACAGATACGCAGTATTTT. Protein: CASSFWSRVNTDTQYF.